The 18 T cell receptor beta chains presented below share a single source sample, sequenced in a study of graft-versus-host responses after intestinal transplantation. The data were produced by immunoSEQ multiplex PCR, yet TCRdb's version contains in-frame clones alone and is incomplete. The profile shows 35,000 to 45,000 clones, just under 90% of them singletons. Sequenced here: PBMCs, sampled 267 days after transplant. Receptors were obtained from a human patient who received an intestinal transplant, so some T cells may come from the graft donor.

The chain uses TRBV4-1 and TRBJ2-1; perhaps TRBD2 as D (5 bases). The CDR3 sequence is 16 residues long. Germline loops: CDR1 MGHRA, CDR2 YSYEKL. Trimming took 1 base from V and 0 from J, leaving 10 bases between them. CDR3 protein: CASSQGTPNSYNEQFF. CDR3 nucleotide sequence: TGCGCCAGCAGCCAAGGGACTCCGAACTCCTACAATGAGCAGTTCTTC.

This clone occurred once. The J gene is TRBJ1-5, the V gene TRBV7-8; TRBD1 matches at 7 bases. Per germline, CDR1 SGHVS and CDR2 FQNEAQ. The CDR3 sequence is 16 residues long. After removal of 1 base from V and 5 bases from J, the junction contained 8 bases not matched to a gene. In nucleotides, the CDR3 is TGTGCCAGCAGCTTAGATGGGGACAGAACCTATCAGCCCCAGCATTTT. It yields the protein CASSLDGDRTYQPQHF.

The rearrangement uses TRBV16 and TRBJ1-2, with unresolved D. Trimming took 5 bases from V and 4 from J, leaving 23 bases between them. This CDR3 has 17 amino acids. The germline CDR1 and CDR2 sequences are KGHSY and FQNENV. DNA of the CDR3: TGTGCCAGCAGCACAGACACGGCCGTTAGGAAGACCTATGGCTACACCTTC. Translation: CASSTDTAVRKTYGYTF.

The chain recombines TRBV25-1 with TRBJ2-1, with 7 positions matching TRBD2. The germline V gene has CDR1 MGHDK and CDR2 SYGVNS. This CDR3 has 15 amino acids. Trimming at V came to 3 bases and at J to 6 bases, leaving 8 bases not matched to a gene. The CDR3 region is CASSDPTSPSNEQFF. The CDR3 bases are TGTGCCAGCAGTGATCCGACTAGCCCGTCCAATGAGCAGTTCTTC.

The chain combines TRBV7-9 with TRBJ1-2; D is unclear. Trimming pared 7 bases from V and 0 bases from J, leaving 24 bases between. Per germline, CDR1 SEHNR and CDR2 FQNEAQ (reference sequence). CDR3 length equals 18 residues. CDR3 sequence reads: CASKPSSLRYITNYGYTF. The CDR3 nucleotides read TGTGCCAGCAAGCCCTCCTCCCTCCGGTACATAACTAACTATGGCTACACCTTC.

CDR3 sequence (DNA): TGTGCCAGCAGTGACTCCGCGTCGACCGGGGAGCTGTTTTTT. Translating gives CASSDSASTGELFF. The chain joins TRBV6-4 to TRBJ2-2, with D hard to call. CDR1 and CDR2 (germline): MRHNA, SNTAGT. The CDR3 runs to 14 residues. V was trimmed by 0 bases and J by 5 bases, leaving 7 bases between them.

The genes are TRBV13 and TRBJ2-2; D gene uncertain. This CDR3 has 11 residues. CDR1 PRHDT and CDR2 FYEKMQ come from the germline V gene (reference sequence). V shed 3 bases and J shed 6 bases, with 2 bases lying between them. The CDR3 loop reads CASSFSGELFF. CDR3 sequence (DNA): TGTGCCAGCAGCTTTTCCGGGGAGCTGTTTTTT.

V is TRBV29-1 and J is TRBJ1-3; 10 bases agree with TRBD1. The CDR3 runs to 16 residues. CDR1 is SQVTM, CDR2 ANQGSEA, per germline. Losses at the gene ends were 5 bases for V and 0 bases for J; bases not matched to a gene: 7. The CDR3 sequence is CSVRTGGGNSGNTIYF. For the CDR3, the DNA is TGCAGCGTTCGGACAGGGGGTGGCAACTCTGGAAACACCATATATTTT.

J is TRBJ1-6 and V is TRBV18; perhaps TRBD1 as D (5 bases). CDR1 is KGHSH and CDR2 is LQKENI in the germline V gene. Trimming removed 3 bases at V and 5 bases at J, with 8 bases between. The CDR3 loop spans 14 amino acids. CDR3 coding DNA: TGTGCCAGCTCACCCGGCAGGGATAATTCACCCCTCCACTTT. This encodes CASSPGRDNSPLHF.

This chain joins TRBV2 and TRBJ2-1; D unresolved. V was clipped by 2 bases and J by 4 bases, with 6 bases between them. This CDR3 contains 13 residues. Germline V gene data show CDR1 as SNHLY and CDR2 as FYNNEI. CDR3 amino acids: CASSEQVYNEQFF. In DNA, the CDR3 is TGTGCCAGCAGTGAACAGGTATACAATGAGCAGTTCTTC.

J is TRBJ2-3 and V is TRBV5-1; 10 nucleotides match TRBD2. The trim removed 4 bases at V and 1 base at J, leaving 15 bases unmatched. Germline CDR1 is SGHRS and CDR2 is YFSETQ. The CDR3 is 19 amino acids. CDR3 nucleotides: TGCGCCAGCAGCACTAAACCCTCCGGGACTAGCGTGGGCACAGATACGCAGTATTTT. Translating it yields CASSTKPSGTSVGTDTQYF.

The V and J genes are TRBV7-9 and TRBJ2-2; D may match TRBD1 or TRBD2 (5 bases each). Germline V lookup: CDR1 SEHNR, CDR2 FQNEAQ (reference sequence). The length of the CDR3 is 15 residues. V lost 4 bases and J lost 9, with 18 bases in between. The CDR3 reads CASSYHTGTKRELFF. Written as DNA, the CDR3 is TGTGCCAGCAGCTACCATACCGGGACCAAGAGGGAGCTGTTTTTT.

This clone was counted once. The chain has TRBV7-6 and TRBJ1-6; D is possibly TRBD1 (6 bases). Germline V gene lookup returns CDR1 SGHVS and CDR2 FNYEAQ. CDR3 size: 17 residues. V was shortened by 2 bases and J by 2 bases, with 13 bases between the two germline ends. The CDR3 DNA reads as TGTGCCAGCAGCTTAACCCACACAGGGACCTATAATTCACCCCTCCACTTT. Residues: CASSLTHTGTYNSPLHF.

The rearrangement joins TRBV6-1 to TRBJ1-2, with D uncertain. This CDR3 is 15 amino acids long. V was trimmed by 0 bases and J by 4 bases, leaving 12 bases between them. CDR1 is MNHNS, CDR2 SASEGT, per germline. CDR3 in DNA: TGTGCCAGCAGTGAAGCCACCTTGGTCTCCTATGGCTACACCTTC. This encodes CASSEATLVSYGYTF.

The rearrangement links TRBV5-4 to TRBJ1-2; TRBD1 aligns across 7 bases. This CDR3 contains 14 residues. V shed 4 bases, J shed 2 bases, and the junction held 5 bases outside the gene matches. Germline V lookup: CDR1 SGHNT, CDR2 YYREEE (reference sequence). In DNA form, the CDR3 reads TGTGCCAGCAGCGTACTGACAGGGAACTATGGCTACACCTTC. It is translated as CASSVLTGNYGYTF.

V is TRBV27 and J is TRBJ2-3; 8 bases match TRBD2. V dropped 8 bases and J dropped 4; count of bases not matched to a gene: 2. This CDR3 spans 12 amino acids. Germline CDR1 MNHEY, CDR2 SMNVEV (reference sequence). CDR3: CASRGGADTQYF. The CDR3 DNA sequence: TGTGCCAGCCGGGGGGGCGCAGATACGCAGTATTTT.

The chain has TRBV6-1 and TRBJ2-5, with D possibly being TRBD1 (6 bases). CDR1 is MNHNS, CDR2 SASEGT, per germline. The CDR3 extends over 14 amino acids. With 6 bases removed from V and 2 bases from J, the gap between germline ends came to 13 bases. The CDR3 DNA sequence: TGTGCCAGCAGGAAAATGGACAGTCAAGAGACCCAGTACTTC. Its translation: CASRKMDSQETQYF.

The gene calls are TRBV6-1 and TRBJ1-1; no clear D. This CDR3 region has 13 residues. CDR1 and CDR2 from the germline V gene are MNHNS and SASEGT. Trimming pared 5 bases from V and 7 bases from J, leaving 14 bases between. Written as DNA, the CDR3 is TGTGCCAGCAGTCTAGGACGATTCAATGAAGCTTTCTTT. This encodes CASSLGRFNEAFF.